This is a list of T cell receptor beta chains from one sample in a study of T cells in Graves' hyperthyroidism and ophthalmopathy. TCRdb reprocessed the multiplex PCR reads via MiXCR and lists one record per CDR3 protein. The sample has approximately 600,000 distinct CDR3 sequences; about 15% are singletons. Sample: blood. These receptors were obtained from a woman in her thirties or forties with Graves' ophthalmopathy. CDR3s include the opening cysteine and the closing phenylalanine or tryptophan. Each record gives: D gene, V gene, clone size, J gene, CDR3 DNA, CDR3 protein. A D gene is named only where the DNA matches it firmly. Expanded clones are given a class, and other clones once, few, many or no size at all.

D gene: .; V gene: TRBV12-3/TRBV12-4; clone size: few; J gene: TRBJ1-1; CDR3 DNA: TGTGCCAGCGCCTCGGACACTGAATCTTTCTTT; CDR3 protein: CASASDTESFF
D gene: .; V gene: TRBV20-1; clone size: many; J gene: TRBJ1-2; CDR3 DNA: TGCAGTGCTAGAGACAGGATTTATGGCTACACCTTC; CDR3 protein: CSARDRIYGYTF
D gene: .; V gene: TRBV12-3/TRBV12-4; clone size: .; J gene: TRBJ1-5; CDR3 DNA: TGTGCCAGCAGTGAAGCCCGGGGGGCTCAGCCCCAGCATTTT; CDR3 protein: CASSEARGAQPQHF
D gene: .; V gene: TRBV7-9; clone size: .; J gene: TRBJ1-2; CDR3 DNA: TGTGCCAGCAGGCACCCTCTTAACTATGGCTACACCTTC; CDR3 protein: CASRHPLNYGYTF
D gene: .; V gene: TRBV19; clone size: few; J gene: TRBJ2-5; CDR3 DNA: TGTGCCAGTAGCGAGCACACACCTCTTTCGGAGACCCAGTACTTC; CDR3 protein: CASSEHTPLSETQYF
D gene: .; V gene: TRBV6-1; clone size: few; J gene: TRBJ1-1; CDR3 DNA: TGTGCCAGCACCTGGTCAGGGATGAACACTGAAGCTTTCTTT; CDR3 protein: CASTWSGMNTEAFF
D gene: .; V gene: TRBV30; clone size: many; J gene: TRBJ1-1; CDR3 DNA: TGTGCCTGGAGGACGCGGGGCGGATACACTGAAGCTTTCTTT; CDR3 protein: CAWRTRGGYTEAFF
D gene: TRBD1; V gene: TRBV6-1; clone size: .; J gene: TRBJ1-1; CDR3 DNA: TGTGCCAGCAGTGAAACGTTCTTACAGGGGGGCACTGAAGCTTTCTTT; CDR3 protein: CASSETFLQGGTEAFF
D gene: .; V gene: TRBV20-1; clone size: many; J gene: TRBJ1-1; CDR3 DNA: TGCAGTGCTAGAGATTTCCAGGGGAACACTGAAGCTTTCTTT; CDR3 protein: CSARDFQGNTEAFF
D gene: TRBD2; V gene: TRBV20-1; clone size: many; J gene: TRBJ2-7; CDR3 DNA: TGCAGTGCCCAGCTAGCGGAGACCTACGAGCAGTACTTC; CDR3 protein: CSAQLAETYEQYF
D gene: .; V gene: TRBV11-2; clone size: .; J gene: TRBJ1-2; CDR3 DNA: TGTGCCAGCAGCTTAGATCGGGTAGGGAGGCATGGCTACACCTTC; CDR3 protein: CASSLDRVGRHGYTF
D gene: TRBD1; V gene: TRBV6-2/TRBV6-3; clone size: .; J gene: TRBJ2-5; CDR3 DNA: TGTGCCAGCAGTCCACAGGGGACGGGAGAGACCCAGTACTTC; CDR3 protein: CASSPQGTGETQYF
D gene: TRBD1; V gene: TRBV4-3; clone size: few; J gene: TRBJ1-2; CDR3 DNA: TGCGCCAGCAGCCAACAGGACAGGGGGGGCTATGGCTACACCTTC; CDR3 protein: CASSQQDRGGYGYTF
D gene: .; V gene: TRBV12-3/TRBV12-4; clone size: few; J gene: TRBJ1-2; CDR3 DNA: TGTGCCAGCAGTTTAGCCAAACTGTGGGGCTACACCTTC; CDR3 protein: CASSLAKLWGYTF